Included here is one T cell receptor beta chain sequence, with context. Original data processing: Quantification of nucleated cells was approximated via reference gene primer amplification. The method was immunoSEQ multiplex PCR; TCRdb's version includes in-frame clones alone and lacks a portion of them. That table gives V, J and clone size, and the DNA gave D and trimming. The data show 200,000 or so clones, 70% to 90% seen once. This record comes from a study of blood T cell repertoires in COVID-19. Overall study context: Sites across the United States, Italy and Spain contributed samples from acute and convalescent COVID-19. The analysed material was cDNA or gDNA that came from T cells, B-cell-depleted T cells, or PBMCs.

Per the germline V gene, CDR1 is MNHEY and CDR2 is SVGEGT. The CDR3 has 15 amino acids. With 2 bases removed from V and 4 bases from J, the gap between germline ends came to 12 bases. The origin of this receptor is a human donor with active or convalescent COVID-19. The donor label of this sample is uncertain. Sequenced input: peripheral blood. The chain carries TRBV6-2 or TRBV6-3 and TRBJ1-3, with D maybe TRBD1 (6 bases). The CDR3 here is CASSYPNRDGNTIYF. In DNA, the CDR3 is TGTGCCAGCAGTTACCCGAACAGGGACGGAAACACCATATATTTT.